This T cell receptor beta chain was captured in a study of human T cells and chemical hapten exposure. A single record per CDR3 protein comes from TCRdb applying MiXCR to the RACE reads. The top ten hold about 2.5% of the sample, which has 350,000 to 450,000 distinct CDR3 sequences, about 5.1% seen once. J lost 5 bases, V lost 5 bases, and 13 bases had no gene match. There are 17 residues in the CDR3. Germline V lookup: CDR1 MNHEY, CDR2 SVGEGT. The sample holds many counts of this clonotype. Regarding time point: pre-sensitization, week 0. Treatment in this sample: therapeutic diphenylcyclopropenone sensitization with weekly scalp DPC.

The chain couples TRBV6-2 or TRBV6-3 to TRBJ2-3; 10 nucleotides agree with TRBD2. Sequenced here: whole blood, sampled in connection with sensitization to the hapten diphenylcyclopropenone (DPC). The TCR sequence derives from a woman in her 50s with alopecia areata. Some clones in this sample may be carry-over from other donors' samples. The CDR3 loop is CASSPYFTSGAGDTQYF. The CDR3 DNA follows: TGTGCCAGCAGTCCCTACTTTACTAGCGGGGCGGGAGATACGCAGTATTTT.